This TCR beta chain came from a study of blood T cell repertoires in COVID-19. For the study at large: Samples taken during acute and convalescent COVID-19 were collected in the United States, Italy and Spain. The cDNA or gDNA used as material had been derived from T cells, B-cell-depleted T cells, or PBMCs.

Per the original methods: Amplification from reference gene primers served as the basis for estimated nucleated cell counts. Assay: immunoSEQ multiplex PCR; the TCRdb copy retains only in-frame clones and omits some. V and J calls and clone size are copied from that table; D and trimming were computed from the DNA. The sample has around 250,000 clones, about 86% seen once. V shed 2 bases and J 5 bases; nucleotides not matched to a gene: 5. This CDR3 comprises 14 residues. Germline assignment: CDR1 SGHRS and CDR2 YFSETQ. This sequence joins TRBV5-1 and TRBJ2-3, with 7 positions matching TRBD2. The sequence derives from a man in his 60s with acute or convalescent COVID-19. The specimen was peripheral blood. The CDR3 loop reads CASSLKAGVDTQYF. The CDR3 DNA reads as TGCGCCAGCAGCTTAAAGGCGGGAGTAGATACGCAGTATTTT.